What follows are 13 T cell receptor beta chains derived from one specimen sequenced in a study of shared clonotypes between healthy human individuals. The protocol was immunoSEQ multiplex PCR, while the TCRdb copy is restricted to in-frame clones and leaves out a portion. The table has approximately 2.5 million clones, roughly 93% seen once. Source material: naive CD4+ T cells from PBMCs. As to subset: CD45RA+ positively selected. Receptors originate from a man between 18 and 35 years old in good health. Some clones in this sample may be carry-over from other donors' samples.

The chain links TRBV4-2 to TRBJ2-1, with TRBD2 matching 7 bases. The V and J ends lost 0 bases and 5 bases, in that order; junction bases with no gene match: 10. The CDR3 sequence is 17 residues long. Per the germline V gene, CDR1 is LGHNA and CDR2 is YNFKEQ. The CDR3 protein is CASSQDWTSPDNNEQFF. In DNA form, the CDR3 reads TGTGCCAGCAGCCAAGATTGGACTAGTCCCGATAACAATGAGCAGTTCTTC.

In its sample, this clone was seen a few times. Additional DNA sequences in this sample encode the identical CDR3. The chain uses TRBV9 and TRBJ1-2; D not resolved. The germline V gene encodes CDR1 SGDLS and CDR2 YYNGEE. Trimming removed 0 bases at V and 0 bases at J, with 6 bases between. The CDR3 has 14 residues. This chain's CDR3 is CASSVAGANYGYTF. DNA for the CDR3: TGTGCCAGCAGCGTAGCCGGGGCTAACTATGGCTACACCTTC. Complete variable domain (other parts from reference TRBV9 and TRBJ1-2): DSGVTQTPKHLITATGQRVTLRCSPRSGDLSVYWYQQSLDQGLQFLIQYYNGEERAKGNILERFSAQQFPDLHSELNLSSLELGDSALYFCASSVAGANYGYTFGSGTRLTVV.

In DNA, the CDR3 is TGTGCCAGCAGCGATCCGGGCCGAACGAACTCCGCTGAAGCTTTCTTT. It codes for CASSDPGRTNSAEAFF. The rearrangement uses TRBV5-6 and TRBJ1-1; the D is unclear. Looked up from germline, CDR1 is SGHDT and CDR2 is YYEEEE. V lost 4 bases and J 6 bases, leaving 22 bases between the germline ends. There are 16 residues in the CDR3.

V and J are TRBV6-6 and TRBJ1-2; no clear D. This CDR3 has 12 amino acids. Deletions cut 5 bases from V and 8 bases from J, with 12 bases between. Germline loops: CDR1 MNHNY, CDR2 SVGAGI (reference sequence). CDR3 loop: CASSPREGGYTF. In DNA, the CDR3 is TGTGCCAGCAGTCCCAGAGAGGGAGGCTACACCTTC.

The chain couples TRBV28 to TRBJ1-3; perhaps TRBD1 as D (5 bases). V lost 4 bases and J lost 2, with 12 bases in between. The CDR3 runs 15 residues. Germline loops: CDR1 MDHEN, CDR2 SYDVKM. The CDR3 sequence: CASSSLQVTGNTIYF. DNA of the CDR3: TGTGCCAGCAGTTCCCTACAGGTCACTGGAAACACCATATATTTT.

The chain couples TRBV5-1 to TRBJ2-7; no firm D call. Germline assignment: CDR1 SGHRS and CDR2 YFSETQ. Trimming removed 0 bases at V and 4 bases at J, with 8 bases between. This CDR3 has 13 residues. CDR3 nucleotide sequence: TGCGCCAGCAGCTTGGCCCCAGTATACGAGCAGTACTTC. This sequence encodes CASSLAPVYEQYF. Using reference TRBV5-1 and TRBJ2-7 for the parts outside the CDR3, the full variable domain is KAGVTQTPRYLIKTRGQQVTLSCSPISGHRSVSWYQQTPGQGLQFLFEYFSETQRNKGNFPGRFSGRQFSNSRSEMNVSTLELGDSALYLCASSLAPVYEQYFGPGTRLTVT.

The chain employs TRBV9 and TRBJ2-5; the match to TRBD2 covers 7 bases. Germline trimming cut 0 bases from V and 5 bases from J; bases unmatched to any gene: 16. The CDR3 has 18 amino acids. From germline, CDR1 is SGDLS and CDR2 YYNGEE. The CDR3 region has the DNA TGTGCCAGCAGCGTAGATCCCCTCAGGGCGGGAGTTTCGGAGACCCAGTACTTC. This gives the protein CASSVDPLRAGVSETQYF.

The chain carries TRBV19 and TRBJ1-3, with 8 positions matching TRBD1. Trimming removed 5 bases from V and 0 bases from J; junction bases left unmatched: 6. This CDR3 contains 16 residues. CDR1 and CDR2 (germline): LNHDA, SQIVND (reference sequence). CDR3 amino acids: CASSDDRGPSGNTIYF. The CDR3 bases are TGTGCCAGTAGTGACGACAGGGGTCCCTCTGGAAACACCATATATTTT.

V usage is TRBV5-1 and J usage is TRBJ1-4; D remains ambiguous. This CDR3 is 13 amino acids long. V lost 5 bases and J lost 0, with 5 bases in between. Per the germline V gene, CDR1 is SGHRS and CDR2 is YFSETQ. CDR3 residues: CASSAATNEKLFF. Written as DNA, the CDR3 is TGCGCCAGCAGTGCTGCAACTAATGAAAAACTGTTTTTT.

This chain uses TRBV9 with TRBJ1-2; D call uncertain. CDR1 SGDLS and CDR2 YYNGEE come from the germline V gene. The V end lost 3 bases, the J end lost 6 bases, and 18 bases lay between the germline ends. CDR3 length: 15 amino acids. The chain's CDR3 is CASSGEIYEENGYTF. CDR3 sequence (DNA): TGTGCCAGCAGCGGGGAAATCTACGAGGAGAATGGCTACACCTTC.

The chain couples TRBV11-2 to TRBJ1-1, with D possibly TRBD1 on 5 matching bases. Per germline, CDR1 SGHAT and CDR2 FQNNGV. The CDR3 covers 17 residues. V dropped 5 bases and J dropped 4 bases, with 23 bases sitting between them. Here the CDR3 reads CASSTPRGGRGSTEAFF. The CDR3 DNA reads as TGTGCCAGCAGCACCCCCCGCGGTGGGAGGGGCAGCACTGAAGCTTTCTTT.

The chain joins TRBV11-1 to TRBJ2-1; 11 nucleotides align to TRBD1. In germline, CDR1 is SGHAT, CDR2 FQDESV (reference sequence). This CDR3 spans 14 amino acids. With V trimmed by 5 bases and J by 10 bases, 7 bases remained unmatched. The CDR3 loop is CASSSRDRGEEQFF. CDR3 DNA: TGTGCCAGCAGCAGCCGGGACAGGGGGGAGGAGCAGTTCTTC.

The chain's CDR3 is CASSSPGLAGGAGELFF. The CDR3 DNA is TGCGCCAGCAGCTCTCCGGGACTAGCGGGAGGGGCCGGGGAGCTGTTTTTT. This chain uses TRBV5-1 with TRBJ2-2; TRBD2 matches 16 bases. The CDR3 has 17 amino acids. The germline V gene encodes CDR1 SGHRS and CDR2 YFSETQ. Trimming cost V 3 bases and J 6 bases; bases outside gene matches: 5.